This TCR beta chain was obtained from a study of OX40 agonist ivuxolimab in advanced cancers. Study-wide findings and caveats: In the 0.1 to 3.0 mg/kg range, CD4+ and CD8+ blood T cells had expanded clonally by week 6. Low normalized T-cell clonal expansion was additionally recorded for some nonresponders.

The data were produced by immunoSEQ multiplex PCR, yet TCRdb's version contains in-frame clones alone and is incomplete. The sample includes some 59,000 clones, roughly 84% of them seen just once. The CDR3 spans 16 residues. In germline, CDR1 is LGHNA, CDR2 YNFKEQ. The V end was cut by 1 base, the J end by 6 bases, with 13 bases between. About this clone: The antigen is not known.

This TCR was recovered from an adult with an advanced solid tumor such as melanoma, head and neck, liver or kidney cancer. Material: CD4+ or CD8+ T cells sorted from blood, obtained in a trial of the OX40 agonist ivuxolimab. V and J are TRBV4-2 and TRBJ1-6; D uncertain. CDR3 sequence: CASSQAKGVGNSPLHF. The DNA for the CDR3 is TGTGCCAGCAGCCAAGCGAAGGGAGTGGGTAATTCACCCCTCCACTTT.